Described below is a single TCR beta chain sequence and its context. Its specificity is not known. The data were obtained in a study of vaccination and CD4 T cells after COVID-19. Study-level points and caveats: Investigators enrolled relatively few convalescent patients and included no early post-infection timepoints.

Trimming left V 3 bases short and J 0 bases short, with 11 bases between. This CDR3 contains 15 residues. CDR1 is ENHRY, CDR2 SYGVKD, per germline. Cultured CD4+ T cell DNA underwent sequencing with the Oncomine TCR Beta short-read assay. Extraction of genomic DNA was performed on cultured CD4+ T cells. TCRdb passed the PCR reads through MiXCR, listing each CDR3 protein once. The table lists 15,000 to 25,000 distinct CDR3 sequences, around half of them singletons. Noted treatment: approximately nine-day PBMC culture with coronavirus spike peptide pools or control peptides (ViraFEST assay). The input for sequencing was CD4+ T cells from blood, cultured in vitro, taken after SARS-CoV-2 vaccination. The sequence was collected from a human donor who had recovered from COVID-19. This chain uses TRBV10-3 with TRBJ1-2; D ambiguous. The CDR3 DNA follows: TGTGCCATCAGTGATTATAAAACAGCTAACTATGGCTACACCTTC. Translation: CAISDYKTANYGYTF.